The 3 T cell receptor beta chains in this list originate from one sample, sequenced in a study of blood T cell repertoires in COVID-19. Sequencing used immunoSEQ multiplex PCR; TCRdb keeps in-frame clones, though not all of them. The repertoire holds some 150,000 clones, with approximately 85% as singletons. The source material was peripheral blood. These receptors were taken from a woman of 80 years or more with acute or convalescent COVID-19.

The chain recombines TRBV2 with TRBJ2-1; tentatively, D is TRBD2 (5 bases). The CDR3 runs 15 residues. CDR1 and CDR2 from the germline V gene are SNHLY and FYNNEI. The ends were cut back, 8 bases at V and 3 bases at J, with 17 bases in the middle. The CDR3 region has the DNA TGTGCCAGCGAAGACCCAGCGGATAGCTACAATGAGCAGTTCTTC. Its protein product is CASEDPADSYNEQFF.

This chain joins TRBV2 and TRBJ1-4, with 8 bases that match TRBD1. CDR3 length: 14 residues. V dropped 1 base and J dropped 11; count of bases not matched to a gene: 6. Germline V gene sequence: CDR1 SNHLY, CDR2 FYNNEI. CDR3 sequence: CASSEGQGAGKLFF. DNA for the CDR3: TGTGCCAGCAGTGAAGGTCAGGGGGCTGGGAAACTGTTTTTT. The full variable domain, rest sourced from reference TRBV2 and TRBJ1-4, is EPEVTQTPSHQVTQMGQEVILRCVPISNHLYFYWYRQILGQKVEFLVSFYNNEISEKSEIFDDQFSVERPDGSNFTLKIRSTKLEDSAMYFCASSEGQGAGKLFFGSGTQLSVL.

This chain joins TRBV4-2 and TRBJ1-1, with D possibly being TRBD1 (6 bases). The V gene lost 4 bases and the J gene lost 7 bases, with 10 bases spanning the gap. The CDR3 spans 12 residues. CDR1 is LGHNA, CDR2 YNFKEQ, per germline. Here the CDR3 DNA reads TGTGCCAGCAGCCTCGGACAGCTTGAAGCTTTCTTT. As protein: CASSLGQLEAFF.